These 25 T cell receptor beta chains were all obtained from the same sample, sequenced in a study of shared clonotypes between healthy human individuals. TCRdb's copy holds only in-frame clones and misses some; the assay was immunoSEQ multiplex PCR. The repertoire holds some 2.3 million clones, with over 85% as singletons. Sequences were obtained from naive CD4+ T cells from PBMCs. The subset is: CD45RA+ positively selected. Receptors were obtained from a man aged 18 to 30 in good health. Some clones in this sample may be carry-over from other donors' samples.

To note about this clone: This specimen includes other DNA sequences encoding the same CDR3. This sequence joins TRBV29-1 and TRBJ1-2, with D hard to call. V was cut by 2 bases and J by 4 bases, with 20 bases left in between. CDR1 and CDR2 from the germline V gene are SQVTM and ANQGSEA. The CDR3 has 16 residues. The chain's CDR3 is CSVELQYRENLYGYTF. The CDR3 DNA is TGCAGCGTTGAACTGCAGTACCGGGAAAACCTCTATGGCTACACCTTC.

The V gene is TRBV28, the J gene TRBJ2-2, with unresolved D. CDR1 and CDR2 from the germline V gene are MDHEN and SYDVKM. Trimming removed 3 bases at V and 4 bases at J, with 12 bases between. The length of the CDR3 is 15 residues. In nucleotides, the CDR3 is TGTGCCAGCAGTTTGAGGAGAGCGATCACCGGGGAGCTGTTTTTT. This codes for CASSLRRAITGELFF.

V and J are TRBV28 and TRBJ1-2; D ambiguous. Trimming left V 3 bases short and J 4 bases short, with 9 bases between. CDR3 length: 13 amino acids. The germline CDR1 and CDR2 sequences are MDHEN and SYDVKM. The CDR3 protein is CASSFRFGYGYTF. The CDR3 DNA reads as TGTGCCAGCAGTTTCAGGTTCGGCTATGGCTACACCTTC.

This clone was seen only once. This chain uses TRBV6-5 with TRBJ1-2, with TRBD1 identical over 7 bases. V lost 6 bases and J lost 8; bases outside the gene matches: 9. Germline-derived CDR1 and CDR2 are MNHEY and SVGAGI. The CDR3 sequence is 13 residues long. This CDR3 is CASSLTGVQGYTF. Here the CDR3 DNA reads TGTGCCAGCAGCCTAACAGGGGTCCAAGGCTACACCTTC.

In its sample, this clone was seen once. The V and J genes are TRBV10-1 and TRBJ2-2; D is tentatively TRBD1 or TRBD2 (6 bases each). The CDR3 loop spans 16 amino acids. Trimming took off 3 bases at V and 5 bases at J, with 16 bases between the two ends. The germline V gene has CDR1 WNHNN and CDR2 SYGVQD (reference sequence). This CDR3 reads CASSERRGVGTGELFF. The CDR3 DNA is TGCGCCAGCAGTGAAAGGAGGGGGGTTGGGACCGGGGAGCTGTTTTTT.

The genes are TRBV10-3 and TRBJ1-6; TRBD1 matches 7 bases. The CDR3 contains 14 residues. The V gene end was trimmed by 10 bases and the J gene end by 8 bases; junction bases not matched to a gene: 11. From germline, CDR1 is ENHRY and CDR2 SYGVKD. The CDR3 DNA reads TGTGCCACGTTACAGGGGATCATGGATTCACCCCTCCACTTT. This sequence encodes CATLQGIMDSPLHF.

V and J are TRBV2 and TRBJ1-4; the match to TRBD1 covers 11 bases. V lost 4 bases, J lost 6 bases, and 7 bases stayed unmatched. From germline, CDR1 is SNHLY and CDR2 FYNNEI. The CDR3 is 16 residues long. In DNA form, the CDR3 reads TGTGCCAGCAGTGGCCGGGACAGGGGGTTCTATGAAAAACTGTTTTTT. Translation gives CASSGRDRGFYEKLFF. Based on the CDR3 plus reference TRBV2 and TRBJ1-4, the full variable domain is EPEVTQTPSHQVTQMGQEVILRCVPISNHLYFYWYRQILGQKVEFLVSFYNNEISEKSEIFDDQFSVERPDGSNFTLKIRSTKLEDSAMYFCASSGRDRGFYEKLFFGSGTQLSVL.

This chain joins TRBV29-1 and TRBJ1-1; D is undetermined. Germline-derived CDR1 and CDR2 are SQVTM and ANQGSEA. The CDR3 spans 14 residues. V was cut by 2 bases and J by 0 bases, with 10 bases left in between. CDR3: CSVEFRLLNTEAFF. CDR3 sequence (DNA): TGCAGCGTTGAATTCAGACTGCTGAACACTGAAGCTTTCTTT. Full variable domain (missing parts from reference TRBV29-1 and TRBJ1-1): SAVISQKPSRDICQRGTSLTIQCQVDSQVTMMFWYRQQPGQSLTLIATANQGSEATYESGFVIDKFPISRPNLTFSTLTVSNMSPEDSSIYLCSVEFRLLNTEAFFGQGTRLTVV.

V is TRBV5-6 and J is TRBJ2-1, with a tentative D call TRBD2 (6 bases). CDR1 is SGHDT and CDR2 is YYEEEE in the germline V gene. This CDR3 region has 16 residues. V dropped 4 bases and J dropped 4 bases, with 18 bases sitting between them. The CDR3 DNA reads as TGTGCCAGCAGCCCCTCAGGCACTAGCAGTTACAATGAGCAGTTCTTC. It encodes CASSPSGTSSYNEQFF.

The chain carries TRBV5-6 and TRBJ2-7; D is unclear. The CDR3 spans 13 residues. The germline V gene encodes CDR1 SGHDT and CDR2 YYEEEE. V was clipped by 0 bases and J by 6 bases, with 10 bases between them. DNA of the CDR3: TGTGCCAGCAGCTTGGGGGTCCCTGCCGAGCAGTACTTC. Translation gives CASSLGVPAEQYF. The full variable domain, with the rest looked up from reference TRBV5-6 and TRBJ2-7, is DAGVTQSPTHLIKTRGQQVTLRCSPKSGHDTVSWYQQALGQGPQFIFQYYEEEERQRGNFPDRFSGHQFPNYSSELNVNALLLGDSALYLCASSLGVPAEQYFGPGTRLTVT.

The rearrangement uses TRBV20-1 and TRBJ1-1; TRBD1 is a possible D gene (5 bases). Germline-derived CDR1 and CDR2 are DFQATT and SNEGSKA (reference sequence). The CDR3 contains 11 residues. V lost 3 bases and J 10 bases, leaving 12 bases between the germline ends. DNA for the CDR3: TGCAGTGCTAGTGAGCGGGGGGGAGCTTTCTTT. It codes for CSASERGGAFF.

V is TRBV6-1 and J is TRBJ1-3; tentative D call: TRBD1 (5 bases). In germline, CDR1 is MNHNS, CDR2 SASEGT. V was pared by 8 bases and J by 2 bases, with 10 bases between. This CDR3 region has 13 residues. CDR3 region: CASLPGAGNTIYF. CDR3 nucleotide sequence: TGTGCCAGCTTACCGGGGGCTGGAAACACCATATATTTT.

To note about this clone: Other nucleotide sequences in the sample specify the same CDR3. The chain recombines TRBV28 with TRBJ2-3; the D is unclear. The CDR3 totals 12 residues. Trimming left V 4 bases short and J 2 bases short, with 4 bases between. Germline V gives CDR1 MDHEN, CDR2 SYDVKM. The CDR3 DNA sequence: TGTGCCAGCAGTTCACCCACAGATACGCAGTATTTT. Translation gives CASSSPTDTQYF.

CDR3: CASSADSSYEQYF. CDR3 DNA: TGCGCCAGCAGCGCTGACAGTTCCTACGAGCAGTACTTC. This sequence joins TRBV5-1 and TRBJ2-7; possibly TRBD1 for D (5 bases). CDR1 is SGHRS and CDR2 is YFSETQ in the germline V gene. V gave up 4 bases and J gave up 1 base, with 9 bases separating them. The CDR3 totals 13 residues.

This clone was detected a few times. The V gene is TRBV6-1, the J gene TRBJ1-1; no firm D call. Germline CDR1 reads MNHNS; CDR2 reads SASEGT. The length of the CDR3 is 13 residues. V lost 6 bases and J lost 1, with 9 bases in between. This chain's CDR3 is CASRVSGNTEAFF. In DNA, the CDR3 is TGTGCCAGCAGGGTTTCAGGGAACACTGAAGCTTTCTTT.

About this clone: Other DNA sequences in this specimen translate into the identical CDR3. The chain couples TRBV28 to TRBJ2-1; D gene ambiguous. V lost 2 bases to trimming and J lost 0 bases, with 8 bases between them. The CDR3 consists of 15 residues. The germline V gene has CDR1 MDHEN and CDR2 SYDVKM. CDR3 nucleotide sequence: TGTGCCAGCAGTTTACCTGGCAGCTCCTACAATGAGCAGTTCTTC. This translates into CASSLPGSSYNEQFF.

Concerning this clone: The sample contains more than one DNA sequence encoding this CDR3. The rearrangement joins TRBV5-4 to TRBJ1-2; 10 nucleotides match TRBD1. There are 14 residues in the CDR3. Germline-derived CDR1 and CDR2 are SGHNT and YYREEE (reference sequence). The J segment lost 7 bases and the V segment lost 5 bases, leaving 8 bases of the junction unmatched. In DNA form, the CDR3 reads TGTGCCAGCAGTTCACCGGGACAGGGGTTTGGCTACACCTTC. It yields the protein CASSSPGQGFGYTF.

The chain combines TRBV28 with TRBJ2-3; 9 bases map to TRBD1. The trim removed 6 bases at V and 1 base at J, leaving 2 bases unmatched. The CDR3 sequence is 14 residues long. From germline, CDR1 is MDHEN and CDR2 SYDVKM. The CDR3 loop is CASSWTGGTDTQYF. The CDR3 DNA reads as TGTGCCAGCAGCTGGACAGGGGGCACAGATACGCAGTATTTT. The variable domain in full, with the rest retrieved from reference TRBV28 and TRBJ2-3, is DVKVTQSSRYLVKRTGEKVFLECVQDMDHENMFWYRQDPGLGLRLIYFSYDVKMKEKGDIPEGYSVSREKKERFSLILESASTNQTSMYLCASSWTGGTDTQYFGPGTRLTVL.

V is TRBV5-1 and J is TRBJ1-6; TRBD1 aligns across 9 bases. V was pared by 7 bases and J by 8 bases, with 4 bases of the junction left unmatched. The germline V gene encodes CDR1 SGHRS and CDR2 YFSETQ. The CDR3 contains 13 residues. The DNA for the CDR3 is TGCGCCAGCGGGGACAGGGACGATTCACCCCTCCACTTT. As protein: CASGDRDDSPLHF.

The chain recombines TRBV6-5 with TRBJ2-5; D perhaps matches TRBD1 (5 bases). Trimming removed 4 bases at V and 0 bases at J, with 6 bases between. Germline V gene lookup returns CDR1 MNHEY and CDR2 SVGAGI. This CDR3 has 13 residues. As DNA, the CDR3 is TGTGCCAGCAGTTCGACAGACCAAGAGACCCAGTACTTC. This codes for CASSSTDQETQYF.

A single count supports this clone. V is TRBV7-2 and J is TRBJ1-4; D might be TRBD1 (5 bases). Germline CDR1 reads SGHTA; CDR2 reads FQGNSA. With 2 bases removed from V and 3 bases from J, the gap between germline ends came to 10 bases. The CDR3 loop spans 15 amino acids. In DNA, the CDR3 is TGTGCCAGCAGCTTAACGGGACGGTCTAATGAAAAACTGTTTTTT. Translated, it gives CASSLTGRSNEKLFF.

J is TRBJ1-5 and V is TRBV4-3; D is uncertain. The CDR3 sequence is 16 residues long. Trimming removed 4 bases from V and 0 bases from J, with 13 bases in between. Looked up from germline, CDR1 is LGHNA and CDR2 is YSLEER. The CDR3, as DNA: TGCGCCAGCAGCCGAGAGAGGGAAACTAGCAATCAGCCCCAGCATTTT. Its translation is CASSRERETSNQPQHF.

Written as DNA, the CDR3 is TGTGCCAGCAGCCTTTCAAAGGGGGCAGATACGCAGTATTTT. As protein: CASSLSKGADTQYF. V usage is TRBV4-2 and J usage is TRBJ2-3; weak D call: TRBD1 (6 bases). Germline values: CDR1 LGHNA, CDR2 YNFKEQ. The CDR3 contains 14 residues. The germline V and J ends were trimmed by 4 bases and 4 bases, with 12 bases remaining between them.

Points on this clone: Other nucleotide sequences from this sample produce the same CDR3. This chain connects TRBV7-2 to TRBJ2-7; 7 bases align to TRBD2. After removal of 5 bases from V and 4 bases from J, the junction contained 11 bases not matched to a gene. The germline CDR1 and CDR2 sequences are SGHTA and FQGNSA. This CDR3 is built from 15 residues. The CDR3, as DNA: TGTGCCAGCAGCCCTAAGCGGGAATTGGGGTACGAGCAGTACTTC. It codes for CASSPKRELGYEQYF.

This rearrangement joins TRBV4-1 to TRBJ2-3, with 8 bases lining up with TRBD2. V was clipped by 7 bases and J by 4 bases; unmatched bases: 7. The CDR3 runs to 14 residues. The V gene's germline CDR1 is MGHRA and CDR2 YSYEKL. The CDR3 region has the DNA TGCGCCAGCACCCGGGCGGGAGGTCCAGATACGCAGTATTTT. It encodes CASTRAGGPDTQYF.